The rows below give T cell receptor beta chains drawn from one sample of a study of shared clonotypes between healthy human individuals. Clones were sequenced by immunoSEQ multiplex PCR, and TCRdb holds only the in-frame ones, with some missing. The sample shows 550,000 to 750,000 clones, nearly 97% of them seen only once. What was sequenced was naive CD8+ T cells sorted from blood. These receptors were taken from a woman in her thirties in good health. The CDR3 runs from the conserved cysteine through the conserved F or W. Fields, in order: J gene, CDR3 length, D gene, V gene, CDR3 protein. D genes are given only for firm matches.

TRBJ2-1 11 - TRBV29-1 CSVEGGNEQFF
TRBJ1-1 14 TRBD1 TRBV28 CASRPTGGPIGAFF
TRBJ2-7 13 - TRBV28 CASSSTGRYEQYF
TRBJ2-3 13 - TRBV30 CAWCRDITDTQYF
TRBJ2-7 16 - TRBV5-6 CASSLAPRVSFYEQYF
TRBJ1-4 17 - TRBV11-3 CASSLGGPLATNEKLFF
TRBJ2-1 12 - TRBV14 CASSSTRGEQFF
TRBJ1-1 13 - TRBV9 CASSPMGGTEAFF
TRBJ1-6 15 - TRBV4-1 CASSHQGSGNSPLHF
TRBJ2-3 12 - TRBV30 CAWSMGTDTQYF
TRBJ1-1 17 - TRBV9 CASSVVGGLQGDTEAFF
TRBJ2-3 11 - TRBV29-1 CSVDNPDTQYF
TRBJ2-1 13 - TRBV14 CASSLSGSGEQFF
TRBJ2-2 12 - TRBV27 CASSLSSGELFF
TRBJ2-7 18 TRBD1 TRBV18 CASSPERRGQGKSYEQYF
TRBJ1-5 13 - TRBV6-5 CASSYGLGQPQHF
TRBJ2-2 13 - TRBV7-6 CASSLSGTGELFF
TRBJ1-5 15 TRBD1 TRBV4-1 CASSQGQLFNQPQHF
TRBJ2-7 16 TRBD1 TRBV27 CASSLSPGTGAREQYF
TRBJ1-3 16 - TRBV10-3 CATENEKGRSGNTIYF
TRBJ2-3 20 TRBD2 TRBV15 CATSRDQGRVGAGVADTQYF
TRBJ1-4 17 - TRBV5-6 CASSLAVQGRYNEKLFF
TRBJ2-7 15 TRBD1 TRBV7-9 CASSSTGTGLYEQYF
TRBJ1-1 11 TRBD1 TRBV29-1 CSGEGQVEAFF
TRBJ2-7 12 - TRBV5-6 CASSYDRYEQYF
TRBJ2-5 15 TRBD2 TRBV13 CASSSALAGEETQYF
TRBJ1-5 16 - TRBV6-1 CASSEDHTYYNQPQHF
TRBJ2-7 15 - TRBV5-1 CASSLLIADTYEQYF
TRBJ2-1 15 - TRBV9 CASSVGGLPFNEQFF
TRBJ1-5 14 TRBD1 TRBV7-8 CASSPGQGNQPQHF
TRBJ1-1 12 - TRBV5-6 CASSLQGGEAFF
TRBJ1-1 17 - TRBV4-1 CASSQASTADLNTEAFF
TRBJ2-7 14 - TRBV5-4 CASSLAADTYEQYF
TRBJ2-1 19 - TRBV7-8 CASSPLKGNNQGGYNEQFF
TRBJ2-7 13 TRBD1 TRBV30 CAWTGTGSYEQYF
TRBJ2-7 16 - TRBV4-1 CASSHVEQGITYEQYF
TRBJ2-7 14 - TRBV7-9 CASSLATGYTEQYF
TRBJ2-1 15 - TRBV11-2 CASSSGEWTYNEQFF
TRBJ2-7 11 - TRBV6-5 CASSGQDEQYF
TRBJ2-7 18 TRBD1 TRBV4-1 CASSQITPSAGGWYEQYF
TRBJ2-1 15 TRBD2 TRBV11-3 CASSLSGTTLNEQFF
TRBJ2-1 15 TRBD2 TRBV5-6 CASSLGTSAYNEQFF
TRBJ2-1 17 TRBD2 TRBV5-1 CASTQSSGATTYNEQFF
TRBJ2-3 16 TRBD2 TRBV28 CASSGGLAVFRDTQYF
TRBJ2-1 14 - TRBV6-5 CASGTEFGNNEQFF
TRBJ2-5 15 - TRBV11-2 CASSLGGRRQETQYF
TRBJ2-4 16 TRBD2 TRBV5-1 CASSLPLAGGFGIQYF